The clone carrying this TCR beta chain was observed many times. Its antigen is still unknown. This sample stems from a study of T cell repertoires in cytomegalovirus infection. Study at large: Public TCR beta signatures were indicative of both CMV infection and a matching HLA type. Points from the study as a whole: Summed frequency of shared TCR beta families picked out CMV carriers who also had the relevant HLA.

Germline values: CDR1 SEHNR, CDR2 FQNEAQ (reference sequence). Trimming stripped 5 bases from V and 0 bases from J, with 11 bases between. The CDR3 runs to 15 residues. A single record per CDR3 protein comes from TCRdb applying MiXCR to the reads. Of about 320,000 distinct CDR3 sequences in the sample, approximately 9.5% are singletons; the top ten hold 4.3%. The sequenced sample was PBMCs. The sequence came from a human donor in good health (CMV status not recorded). Some clones in this sample may be carry-over from other donors' samples. The rearrangement uses TRBV7-9 and TRBJ1-5; D unclear. This CDR3 reads CASSPNTHSNQPQHF. CDR3 DNA sequence: TGTGCCAGCAGCCCTAACACGCATAGCAATCAGCCCCAGCATTTT.